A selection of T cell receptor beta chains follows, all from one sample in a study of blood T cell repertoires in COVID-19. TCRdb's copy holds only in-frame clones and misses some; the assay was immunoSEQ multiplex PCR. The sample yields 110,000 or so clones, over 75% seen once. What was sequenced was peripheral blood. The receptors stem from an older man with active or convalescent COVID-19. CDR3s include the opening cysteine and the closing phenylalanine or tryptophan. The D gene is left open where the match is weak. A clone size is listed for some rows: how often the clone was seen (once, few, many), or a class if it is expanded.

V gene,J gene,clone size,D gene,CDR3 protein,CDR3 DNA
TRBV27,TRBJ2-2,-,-,CASAGVANTGELFF,TGTGCCAGCGCAGGGGTCGCGAACACCGGGGAGCTGTTTTTT
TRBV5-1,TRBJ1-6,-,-,CASSSRGGGNSPLHF,TGCGCCAGCAGCTCCCGGGGGGGCGGTAATTCACCCCTCCACTTT
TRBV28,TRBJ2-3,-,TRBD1,CASSLVFQWTGGSDTQYF,TGTGCCAGCAGTTTAGTATTTCAATGGACAGGGGGATCAGATACGCAGTATTTT
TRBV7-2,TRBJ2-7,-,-,CASSLVSGQGSYEQYF,TGTGCCAGCAGCTTAGTTTCTGGGCAGGGGAGCTACGAGCAGTACTTC
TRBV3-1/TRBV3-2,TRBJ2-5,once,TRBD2,CASSQGALGLAGGETQYF,TGTGCCAGCAGCCAAGGCGCTCTAGGACTAGCGGGGGGGGAGACCCAGTACTTC
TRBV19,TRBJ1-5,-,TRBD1,CASSDSPGTDSNQPQHF,TGTGCCAGTAGTGACTCGCCCGGGACAGATAGCAATCAGCCCCAGCATTTT
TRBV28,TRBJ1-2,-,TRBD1,CASRRGTGERGYTF,TGTGCCAGCAGACGCGGGACAGGGGAAAGGGGCTACACCTTC
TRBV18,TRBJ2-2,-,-,CASSPASGNTGELFF,TGTGCCAGCTCACCGGCGTCAGGGAACACCGGGGAGCTGTTTTTT
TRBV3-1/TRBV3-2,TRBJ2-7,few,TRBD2,CASSQEGGTSGSGEQYF,TGTGCCAGCAGCCAAGAGGGGGGGACTAGCGGGAGCGGGGAGCAGTACTTC
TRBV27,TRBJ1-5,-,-,CASSETVSNQPQHF,TGTGCCAGCAGTGAGACAGTTAGCAATCAGCCCCAGCATTTT
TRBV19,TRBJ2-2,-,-,CASSTILGGTGELFF,TGTGCCAGTAGCACAATATTGGGGGGCACCGGGGAGCTGTTTTTT
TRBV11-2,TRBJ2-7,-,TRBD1,CASSTWTGVPSSYEQYF,TGTGCCAGCAGCACTTGGACAGGCGTCCCTTCCTCCTACGAGCAGTACTTC
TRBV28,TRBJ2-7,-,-,CASSRHEQYF,TGTGCCAGCAGTCGTCACGAGCAGTACTTC
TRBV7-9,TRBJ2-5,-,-,CASTRGFGPEQETQYF,TGTGCCAGCACTAGGGGGTTTGGGCCCGAACAAGAGACCCAGTACTTC
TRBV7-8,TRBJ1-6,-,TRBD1,CASSLVGQGDSPLHF,TGTGCCAGCAGCTTAGTGGGCCAGGGGGATTCACCCCTCCACTTT